This paragraph reports one T cell receptor beta chain. Profiled with immunoSEQ multiplex PCR; TCRdb holds only in-frame clones, not every one. The table shows 150,000 to 200,000 clones, with approximately 88% occurring only once. The data derive from a study of blood T cell repertoires in COVID-19. The V gene lost 5 bases and the J gene lost 0 bases, with 4 bases spanning the gap. This CDR3 is 12 amino acids long. Germline CDR1 MGHDK, CDR2 SYGVNS. This clonotype was sampled from a young woman who had recovered from COVID-19. The chain couples TRBV25-1 to TRBJ1-2; no firm D call. Sequenced sample: PBMCs or T cells enriched from blood (not recorded which). The DNA for the CDR3 is TGTGCCAGCAGTCGTTCTAACTATGGCTACACCTTC. Translation: CASSRSNYGYTF.